This T cell receptor beta chain was sequenced in a study of T cells of healthy individuals. Germline CDR1 PRHDT, CDR2 FYEKMQ (reference sequence). The CDR3 runs to 15 residues. V was clipped by 4 bases and J by 0 bases, with 11 bases between them. This clonotype was detected many times. TCRdb fed the 5' RACE reads into MiXCR, producing one record per CDR3 protein. The sample contains 75,000 to 95,000 distinct CDR3 sequences, approximately 5.4% of which appear only once. The genes are TRBV13 and TRBJ2-3; weak D call: TRBD1 (5 bases). The source is a female donor in good health. The CDR3 coding sequence is TGTGCCAGCAGCTCCACAGGCCTAAGCACAGATACGCAGTATTTT. Its translation is CASSSTGLSTDTQYF.